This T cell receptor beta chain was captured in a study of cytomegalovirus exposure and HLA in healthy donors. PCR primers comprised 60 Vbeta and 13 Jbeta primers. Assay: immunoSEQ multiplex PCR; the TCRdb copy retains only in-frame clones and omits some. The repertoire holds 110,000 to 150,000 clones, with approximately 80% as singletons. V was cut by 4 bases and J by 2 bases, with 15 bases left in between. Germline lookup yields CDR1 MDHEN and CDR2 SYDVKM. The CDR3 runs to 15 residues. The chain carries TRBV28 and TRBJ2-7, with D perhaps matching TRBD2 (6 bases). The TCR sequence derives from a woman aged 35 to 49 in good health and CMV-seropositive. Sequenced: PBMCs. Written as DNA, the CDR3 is TGTGCCAGCAGTTACCTTAGCGGAGGAACCTACGAGCAGTACTTC. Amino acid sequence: CASSYLSGGTYEQYF.